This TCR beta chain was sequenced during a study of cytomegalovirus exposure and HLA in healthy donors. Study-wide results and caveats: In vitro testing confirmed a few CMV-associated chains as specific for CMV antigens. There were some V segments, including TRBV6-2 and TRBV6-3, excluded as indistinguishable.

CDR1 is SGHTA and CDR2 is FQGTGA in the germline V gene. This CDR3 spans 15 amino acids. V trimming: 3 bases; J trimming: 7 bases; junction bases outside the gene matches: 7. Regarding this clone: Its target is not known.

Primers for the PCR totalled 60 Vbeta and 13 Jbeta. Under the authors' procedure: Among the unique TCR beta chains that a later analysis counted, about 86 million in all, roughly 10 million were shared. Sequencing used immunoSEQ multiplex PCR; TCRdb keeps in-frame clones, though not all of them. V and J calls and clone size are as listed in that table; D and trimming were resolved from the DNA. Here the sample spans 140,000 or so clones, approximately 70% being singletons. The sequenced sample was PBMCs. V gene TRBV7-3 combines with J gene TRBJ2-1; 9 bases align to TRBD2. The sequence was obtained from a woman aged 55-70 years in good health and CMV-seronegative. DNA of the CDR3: TGTGCCAGCAGCTTGGACAGCGGGAGGCGGAATGAGCAGTTCTTC. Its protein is CASSLDSGRRNEQFF.